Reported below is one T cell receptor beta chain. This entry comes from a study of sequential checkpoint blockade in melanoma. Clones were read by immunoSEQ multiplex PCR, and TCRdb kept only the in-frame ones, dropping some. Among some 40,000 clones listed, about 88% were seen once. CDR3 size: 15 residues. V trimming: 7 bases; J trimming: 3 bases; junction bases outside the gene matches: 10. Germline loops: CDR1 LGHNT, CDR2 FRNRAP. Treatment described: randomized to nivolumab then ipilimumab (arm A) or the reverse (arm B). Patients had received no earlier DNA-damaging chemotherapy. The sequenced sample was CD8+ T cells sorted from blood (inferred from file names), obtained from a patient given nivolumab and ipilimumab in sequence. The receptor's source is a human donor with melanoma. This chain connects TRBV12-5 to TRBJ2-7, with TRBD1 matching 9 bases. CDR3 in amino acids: CASAPSGTGFYEQYF. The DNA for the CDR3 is TGTGCTAGTGCCCCCTCGGGGACAGGGTTCTACGAGCAGTACTTC.